This TCR beta chain was profiled in a study of T cell changes during pregnancy in multiple sclerosis. Measured with immunoSEQ multiplex PCR; TCRdb has only the in-frame clones, and not every one. The repertoire holds 90,000 or so clones, roughly 90% seen once, with around 2% in the top ten. V shed 6 bases, J shed 4 bases, and the junction held 10 bases outside the gene matches. Germline CDR1 reads MDHEN; CDR2 reads SYDVKM. CDR3 length: 15 amino acids. This receptor was obtained from a female donor in good health, enrolled as a control in a pregnancy study. This material consisted of peripheral blood, taken in the first trimester of pregnancy. The gene calls are TRBV28 and TRBJ2-5; 8 nucleotides line up with TRBD1. The CDR3 is CASSEYGQGPETQYF. CDR3 nucleotides: TGTGCCAGCAGCGAATACGGACAGGGACCAGAGACCCAGTACTTC.